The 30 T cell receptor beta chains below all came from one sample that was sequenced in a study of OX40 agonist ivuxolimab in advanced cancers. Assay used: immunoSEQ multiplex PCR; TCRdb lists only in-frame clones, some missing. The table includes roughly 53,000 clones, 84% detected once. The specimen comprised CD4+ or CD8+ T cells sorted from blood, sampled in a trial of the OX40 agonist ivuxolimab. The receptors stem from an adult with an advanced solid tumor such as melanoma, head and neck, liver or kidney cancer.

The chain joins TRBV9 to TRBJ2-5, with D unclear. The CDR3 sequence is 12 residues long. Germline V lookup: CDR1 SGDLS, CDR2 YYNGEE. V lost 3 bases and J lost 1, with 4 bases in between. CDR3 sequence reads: CASSASQETQYF. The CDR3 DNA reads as TGTGCCAGCAGCGCCTCCCAAGAGACCCAGTACTTC.

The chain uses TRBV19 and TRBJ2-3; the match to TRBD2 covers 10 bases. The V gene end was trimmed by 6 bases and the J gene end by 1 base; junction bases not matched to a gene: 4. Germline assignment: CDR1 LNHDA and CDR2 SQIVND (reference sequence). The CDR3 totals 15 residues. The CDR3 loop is CASRTTSGGTDTQYF. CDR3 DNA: TGTGCCAGTAGGACTACTAGCGGGGGCACAGATACGCAGTATTTT.

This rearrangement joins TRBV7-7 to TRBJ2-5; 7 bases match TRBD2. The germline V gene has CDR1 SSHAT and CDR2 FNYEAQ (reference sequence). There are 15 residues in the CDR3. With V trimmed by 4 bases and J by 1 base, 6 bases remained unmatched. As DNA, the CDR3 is TGTGCCAGCAGCTCCTCCCGGACTAGCCAAGAGACCCAGTACTTC. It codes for CASSSSRTSQETQYF.

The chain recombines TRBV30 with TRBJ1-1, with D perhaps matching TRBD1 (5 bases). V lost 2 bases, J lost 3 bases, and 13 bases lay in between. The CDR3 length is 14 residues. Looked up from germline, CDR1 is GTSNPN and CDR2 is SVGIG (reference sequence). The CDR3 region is CAWSNGGSDTEAFF. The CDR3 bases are TGTGCCTGGAGTAACGGGGGGTCGGACACTGAAGCTTTCTTT. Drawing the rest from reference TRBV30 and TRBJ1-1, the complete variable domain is SQTIHQWPATLVQPVGSPLSLECTVEGTSNPNLYWYRQAAGRGLQLLFYSVGIGQISSEVPQNLSASRPQDRQFILSSKKLLLSDSGFYLCAWSNGGSDTEAFFGQGTRLTVV.

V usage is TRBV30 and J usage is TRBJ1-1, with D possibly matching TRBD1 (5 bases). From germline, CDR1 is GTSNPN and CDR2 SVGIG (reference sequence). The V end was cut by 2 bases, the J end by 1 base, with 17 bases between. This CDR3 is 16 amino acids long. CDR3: CAWSKPPQGGNTEAFF. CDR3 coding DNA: TGTGCCTGGAGTAAACCGCCCCAGGGTGGGAACACTGAAGCTTTCTTT.

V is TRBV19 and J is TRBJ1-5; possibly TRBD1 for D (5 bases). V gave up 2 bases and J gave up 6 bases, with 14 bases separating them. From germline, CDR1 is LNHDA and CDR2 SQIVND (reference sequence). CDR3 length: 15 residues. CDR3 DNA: TGTGCCAGTAGTATATACAGGTTTGAGGGTCAGCCCCAGCATTTT. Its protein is CASSIYRFEGQPQHF. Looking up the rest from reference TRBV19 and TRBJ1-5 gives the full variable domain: DGGITQSPKYLFRKEGQNVTLSCEQNLNHDAMYWYRQDPGQGLRLIYYSQIVNDFQKGDIAEGYSVSREKKESFPLTVTSAQKNPTAFYLCASSIYRFEGQPQHFGDGTRLSIL.

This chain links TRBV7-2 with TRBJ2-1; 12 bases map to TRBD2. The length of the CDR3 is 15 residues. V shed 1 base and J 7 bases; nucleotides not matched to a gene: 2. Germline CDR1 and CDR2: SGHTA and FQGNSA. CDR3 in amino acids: CASSLGGLAGNEQFF. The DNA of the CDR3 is TGTGCCAGCAGCTTAGGCGGACTAGCGGGGAATGAGCAGTTCTTC.

CDR3 amino acids: CASSPGQGPPLYGYTF. CDR3 coding DNA: TGTGCCAGCAGTCCGGGACAGGGGCCTCCTCTGTATGGCTACACCTTC. The chain employs TRBV7-9 and TRBJ1-2, with 10 bases matching TRBD1. The CDR3 length is 16 residues. Germline V gene data show CDR1 as SEHNR and CDR2 as FQNEAQ (reference sequence). J was trimmed by 5 bases and V by 6 bases; bases with no gene match: 12.

For the CDR3, the DNA is TGTGCCAGCAGCTTAGTGGCAGATACGCAGTATTTT. As protein: CASSLVADTQYF. This chain uses TRBV7-9 with TRBJ2-3; D call uncertain. CDR3 size: 12 residues. Germline values: CDR1 SEHNR, CDR2 FQNEAQ (reference sequence). The germline V and J ends were trimmed by 1 base and 4 bases, with 3 bases remaining between them.

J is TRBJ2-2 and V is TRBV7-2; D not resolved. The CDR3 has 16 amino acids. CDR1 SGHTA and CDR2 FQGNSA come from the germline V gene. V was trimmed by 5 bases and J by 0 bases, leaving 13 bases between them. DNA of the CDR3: TGTGCCAGCAGCCCAAGGGCCTTCGCGAACACCGGGGAGCTGTTTTTT. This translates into CASSPRAFANTGELFF. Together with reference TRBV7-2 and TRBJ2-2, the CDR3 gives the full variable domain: GAGVSQSPSNKVTEKGKDVELRCDPISGHTALYWYRQSLGQGLEFLIYFQGNSAPDKSGLPSDRFSAERTGGSVSTLTIQRTQQEDSAVYLCASSPRAFANTGELFFGEGSRLTVL.

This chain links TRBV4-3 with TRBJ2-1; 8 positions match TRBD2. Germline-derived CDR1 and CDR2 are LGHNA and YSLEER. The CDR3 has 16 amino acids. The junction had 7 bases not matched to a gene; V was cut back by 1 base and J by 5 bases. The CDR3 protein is CASSQGTTSAHNEQFF. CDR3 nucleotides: TGCGCCAGCAGCCAAGGAACGACTAGCGCGCACAATGAGCAGTTCTTC.

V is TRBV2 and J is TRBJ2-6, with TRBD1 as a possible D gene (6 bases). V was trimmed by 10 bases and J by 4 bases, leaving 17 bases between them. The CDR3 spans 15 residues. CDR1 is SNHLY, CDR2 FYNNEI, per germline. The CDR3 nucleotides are TGTGCCACCCAGCAGGGGTCGTCCGGGGCCAACGTCCTGACTTTC. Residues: CATQQGSSGANVLTF. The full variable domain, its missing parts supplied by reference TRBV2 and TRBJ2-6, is EPEVTQTPSHQVTQMGQEVILRCVPISNHLYFYWYRQILGQKVEFLVSFYNNEISEKSEIFDDQFSVERPDGSNFTLKIRSTKLEDSAMYFCATQQGSSGANVLTFGAGSRLTVL.

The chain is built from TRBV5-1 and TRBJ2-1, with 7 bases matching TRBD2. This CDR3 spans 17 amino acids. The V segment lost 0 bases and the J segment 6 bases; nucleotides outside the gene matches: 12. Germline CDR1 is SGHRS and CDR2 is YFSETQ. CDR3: CASSLGLRTRLGNEQFF. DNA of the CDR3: TGCGCCAGCAGCTTGGGCCTAAGGACTAGGTTGGGCAATGAGCAGTTCTTC.

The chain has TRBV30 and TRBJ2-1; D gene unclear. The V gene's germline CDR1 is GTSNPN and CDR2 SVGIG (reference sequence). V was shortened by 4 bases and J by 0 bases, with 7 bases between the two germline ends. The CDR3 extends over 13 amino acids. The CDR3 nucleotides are TGTGCCTGGATCCCGAGCTCCTACAATGAGCAGTTCTTC. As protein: CAWIPSSYNEQFF.

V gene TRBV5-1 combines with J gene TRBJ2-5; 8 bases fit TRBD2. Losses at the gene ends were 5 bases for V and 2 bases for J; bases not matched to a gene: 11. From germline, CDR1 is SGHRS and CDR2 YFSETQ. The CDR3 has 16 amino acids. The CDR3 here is CASRSGIAGFQETQYF. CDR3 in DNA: TGCGCCAGCAGATCCGGAATAGCGGGATTTCAAGAGACCCAGTACTTC.

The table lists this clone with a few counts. Written as DNA, the CDR3 is TGTGCCAGCAGTATTTGGGGATTCCGTGATACTAACACCCGTACGGGGGAGACCCAGTACTTC. This translates into CASSIWGFRDTNTRTGETQYF. The chain uses TRBV28 and TRBJ2-5; D may be TRBD2 (5 bases). CDR1 is MDHEN, CDR2 SYDVKM, per germline. This CDR3 has 21 amino acids. V lost 5 bases and J lost 5, with 36 bases in between. The variable domain in full, completed from reference TRBV28 and TRBJ2-5, reads DVKVTQSSRYLVKRTGEKVFLECVQDMDHENMFWYRQDPGLGLRLIYFSYDVKMKEKGDIPEGYSVSREKKERFSLILESASTNQTSMYLCASSIWGFRDTNTRTGETQYFGPGTRLLVL.

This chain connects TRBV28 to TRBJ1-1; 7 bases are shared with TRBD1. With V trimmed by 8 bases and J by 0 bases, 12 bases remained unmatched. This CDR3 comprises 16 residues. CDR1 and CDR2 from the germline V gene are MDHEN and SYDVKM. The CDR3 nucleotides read TGTGCCAGCCCTCCCTCGGGACAGTTAATGAACACTGAAGCTTTCTTT. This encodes CASPPSGQLMNTEAFF.

In DNA form, the CDR3 reads TGTGCCAGCAGCTTGGAGGACAGGCCTAGCACAGATACGCAGTATTTT. Its protein product is CASSLEDRPSTDTQYF. The chain combines TRBV4-2 with TRBJ2-3; 7 nucleotides match TRBD1. CDR3 length: 16 amino acids. CDR1 and CDR2 from the germline V gene are LGHNA and YNFKEQ. J gave up 0 bases and V 5 bases, and 8 bases lay outside the gene matches.

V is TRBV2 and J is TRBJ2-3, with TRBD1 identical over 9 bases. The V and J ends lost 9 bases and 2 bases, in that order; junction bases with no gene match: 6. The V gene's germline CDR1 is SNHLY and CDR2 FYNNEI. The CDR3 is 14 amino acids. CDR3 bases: TGTGCCAGAGGGGGGACAGGGTTCACAGATACGCAGTATTTT. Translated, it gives CARGGTGFTDTQYF.

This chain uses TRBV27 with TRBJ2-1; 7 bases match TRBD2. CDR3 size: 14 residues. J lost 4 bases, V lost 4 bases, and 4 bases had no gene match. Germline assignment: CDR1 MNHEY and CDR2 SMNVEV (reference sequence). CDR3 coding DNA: TGTGCCAGCAGTTGGGCTAGCGGATACAATGAGCAGTTCTTC. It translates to CASSWASGYNEQFF.

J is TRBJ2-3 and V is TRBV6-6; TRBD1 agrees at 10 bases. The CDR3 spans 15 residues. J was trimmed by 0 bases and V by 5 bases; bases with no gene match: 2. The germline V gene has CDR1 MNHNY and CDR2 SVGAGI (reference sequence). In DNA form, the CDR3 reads TGTGCCAGCAGTAAGGGACAGGGGAGCACAGATACGCAGTATTTT. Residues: CASSKGQGSTDTQYF.

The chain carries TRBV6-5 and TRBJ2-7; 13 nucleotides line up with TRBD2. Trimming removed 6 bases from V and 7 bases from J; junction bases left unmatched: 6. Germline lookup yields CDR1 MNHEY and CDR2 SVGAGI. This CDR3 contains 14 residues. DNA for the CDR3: TGTGCCAGCAGAGGACTAGCGGGAGTCGATGAGCAGTACTTC. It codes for CASRGLAGVDEQYF.

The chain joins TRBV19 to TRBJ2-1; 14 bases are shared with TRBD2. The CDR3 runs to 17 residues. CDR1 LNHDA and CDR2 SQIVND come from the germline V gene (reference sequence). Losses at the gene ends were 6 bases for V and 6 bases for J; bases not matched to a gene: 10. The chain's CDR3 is CASSQRGTSGSINEQFF. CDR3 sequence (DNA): TGTGCCAGTAGCCAAAGGGGGACTAGCGGGAGTATCAATGAGCAGTTCTTC.

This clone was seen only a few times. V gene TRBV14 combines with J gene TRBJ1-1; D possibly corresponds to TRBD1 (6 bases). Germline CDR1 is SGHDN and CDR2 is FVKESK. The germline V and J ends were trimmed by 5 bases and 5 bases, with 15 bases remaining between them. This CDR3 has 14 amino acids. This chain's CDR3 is CASSLQGVSTEAFF. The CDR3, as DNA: TGTGCCAGCAGCTTACAGGGTGTTTCTACTGAAGCTTTCTTT.

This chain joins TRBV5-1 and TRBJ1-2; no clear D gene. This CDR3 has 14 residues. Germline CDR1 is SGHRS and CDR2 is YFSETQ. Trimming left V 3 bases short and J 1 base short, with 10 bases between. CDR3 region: CASSSEGFNYGYTF. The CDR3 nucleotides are TGCGCCAGCAGCTCCGAAGGCTTTAACTATGGCTACACCTTC.

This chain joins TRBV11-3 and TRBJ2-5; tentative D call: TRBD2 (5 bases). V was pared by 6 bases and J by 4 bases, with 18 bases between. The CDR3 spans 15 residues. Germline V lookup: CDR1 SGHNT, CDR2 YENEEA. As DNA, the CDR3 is TGTGCCAGCAGTCCCAGACGGGGAGTGGGAGAGACCCAGTACTTC. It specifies CASSPRRGVGETQYF.

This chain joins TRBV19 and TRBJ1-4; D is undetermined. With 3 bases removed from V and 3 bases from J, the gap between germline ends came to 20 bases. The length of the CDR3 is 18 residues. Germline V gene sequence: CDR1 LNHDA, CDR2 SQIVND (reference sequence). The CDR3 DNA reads TGTGCCAGTAGTATGTTTCGGCTGCAGGCCGGGGCTAATGAAAAACTGTTTTTT. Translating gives CASSMFRLQAGANEKLFF.

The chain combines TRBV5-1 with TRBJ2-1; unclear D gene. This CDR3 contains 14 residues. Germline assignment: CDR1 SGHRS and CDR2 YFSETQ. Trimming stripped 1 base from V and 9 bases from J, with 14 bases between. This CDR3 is CASSLWLEGPEQFF. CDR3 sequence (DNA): TGCGCCAGCAGCTTGTGGTTGGAAGGTCCTGAGCAGTTCTTC.

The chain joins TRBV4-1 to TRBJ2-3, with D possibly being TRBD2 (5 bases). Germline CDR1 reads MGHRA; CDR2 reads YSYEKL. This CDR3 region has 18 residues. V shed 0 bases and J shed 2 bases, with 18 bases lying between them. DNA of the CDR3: TGCGCCAGCAGCCAAGATCGTATAGCGCAAACACACACAGATACGCAGTATTTT. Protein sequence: CASSQDRIAQTHTDTQYF.

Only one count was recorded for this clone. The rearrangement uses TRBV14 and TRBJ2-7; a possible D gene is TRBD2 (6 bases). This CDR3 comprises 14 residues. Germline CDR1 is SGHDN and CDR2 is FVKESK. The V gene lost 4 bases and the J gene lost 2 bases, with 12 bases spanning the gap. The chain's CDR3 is CASSPGVGPYEQYF. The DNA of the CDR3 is TGTGCCAGCAGCCCGGGGGTGGGACCCTACGAGCAGTACTTC.